Sequencing of this T cell receptor beta chain was carried out in a study of blood T cell repertoires in COVID-19. Overall study: Sample material is recorded as cDNA or gDNA derived from T cells, B-cell-depleted T cells, or PBMCs.

V shed 1 base, J shed 2 bases, and the junction held 8 bases outside the gene matches. Germline CDR1 is SGHRS and CDR2 is YFSETQ. This CDR3 has 16 residues. The repertoire was sequenced with immunoSEQ multiplex PCR; TCRdb's copy has only in-frame clones and lacks some. Of 130,000 to 150,000 clones in the sample, around four fifths were seen once. This clone has a single count. This chain joins TRBV5-1 and TRBJ1-1; 7 bases are a match to TRBD1. The source material was peripheral blood. The source of this sequence is a human donor in a cohort sampled during active COVID-19. Here the CDR3 reads CASSLLSTGVNTEAFF. DNA for the CDR3: TGCGCCAGCAGCTTGCTAAGTACAGGGGTCAACACTGAAGCTTTCTTT.